One sample yielded the 19 T cell receptor beta chains listed below, sequenced in a study of shared T cell receptors in the human thymus. This table comes from immunoSEQ multiplex PCR, and its TCRdb copy is limited to in-frame clones, with some not included. The sample contains some 720,000 clones, 70% to 90% of which appear only once. Separately, the same data were catalogued under a study of human thymus T cells.

Sequencing was done on a sample of thymocytes. The receptors were sampled from a boy in the first two years of life with a congenital heart defect.

The rearrangement joins TRBV27 to TRBJ2-7, with D possibly matching TRBD2 (5 bases). The CDR3 covers 14 residues. The V gene lost 6 bases and the J gene lost 2 bases, with 14 bases spanning the gap. Germline CDR1 and CDR2: MNHEY and SMNVEV (reference sequence). The CDR3 DNA follows: TGTGCCAGCAGACCCCGGGATGCCCCCTACGAGCAGTACTTC. Residues: CASRPRDAPYEQYF.

J is TRBJ2-7 and V is TRBV7-8; D is unclear. This CDR3 is 19 amino acids long. Germline CDR1 reads SGHVS; CDR2 reads FQNEAQ. V lost 0 bases to trimming and J lost 5 bases, with 26 bases between them. CDR3 residues: CASSLASPLGPPELHEQYF. CDR3 DNA sequence: TGTGCCAGCAGCTTAGCGAGCCCTCTAGGTCCACCAGAGCTCCACGAGCAGTACTTC.

V is TRBV4-1 and J is TRBJ2-5; TRBD2 agrees at 8 bases. Unmatched junction bases numbered 15, after V lost 3 bases and J lost 3 bases. Germline values: CDR1 MGHRA, CDR2 YSYEKL. This CDR3 has 18 amino acids. In DNA, the CDR3 is TGCGCCAGCAGCCACCCGCCCCCTTTAGCGGGAAGGGAAGAGACCCAGTACTTC. It translates to CASSHPPPLAGREETQYF.

The chain recombines TRBV7-2 with TRBJ2-7; D gene uncertain. In germline, CDR1 is SGHTA, CDR2 FQGNSA. The CDR3 contains 15 residues. Between the trimmed V and J ends, which lost 1 base and 2 bases, there was a span of 12 bases. The chain's CDR3 is CASSLVAPFPYEQYF. The CDR3 region has the DNA TGTGCCAGCAGCTTAGTGGCCCCATTCCCCTACGAGCAGTACTTC.

The V and J genes are TRBV10-3 and TRBJ2-3; 9 bases match TRBD2. The CDR3 is 15 amino acids. Germline CDR1 ENHRY, CDR2 SYGVKD. J lost 5 bases, V lost 3 bases, and 6 bases had no gene match. This CDR3 is CAISDPSGRIDTQYF. The CDR3 nucleotides are TGTGCCATCAGTGATCCCAGCGGGAGGATAGATACGCAGTATTTT.

The CDR3 nucleotides are TGCGCCAGCAGCCAAGAACGCGGGGTTCACCGGTTCTTC. As protein: CASSQERGVHRFF. The rearrangement links TRBV4-3 to TRBJ2-1, with D possibly matching TRBD2 (6 bases). From germline, CDR1 is LGHNA and CDR2 YSLEER. V was cut by 0 bases and J by 15 bases, with 15 bases left in between. This CDR3 comprises 13 residues.

The chain joins TRBV4-3 to TRBJ2-1; D remains unclear. The CDR3 covers 16 residues. Between the trimmed V and J ends, which lost 4 bases and 3 bases, there was a span of 16 bases. Germline V CDR1 and CDR2: LGHNA, YSLEER. As DNA, the CDR3 is TGCGCCAGCAGCCCACCCCCCTACCCTGGCTACAATGAGCAGTTCTTC. Translating gives CASSPPPYPGYNEQFF.

The rearrangement joins TRBV2 to TRBJ2-5; 10 bases map to TRBD2. J was trimmed by 4 bases and V by 7 bases; bases with no gene match: 18. The CDR3 has 18 amino acids. In germline, CDR1 is SNHLY, CDR2 FYNNEI. The CDR3 reads CASTCPEASGRRGETQYF. The CDR3 DNA reads as TGTGCCAGCACATGCCCCGAGGCTAGCGGGAGACGGGGAGAGACCCAGTACTTC. The variable domain in full, completed from reference TRBV2 and TRBJ2-5, reads EPEVTQTPSHQVTQMGQEVILRCVPISNHLYFYWYRQILGQKVEFLVSFYNNEISEKSEIFDDQFSVERPDGSNFTLKIRSTKLEDSAMYFCASTCPEASGRRGETQYFGPGTRLLVL.

This chain's CDR3 is CASSAPQGSEQYF. The CDR3 nucleotides are TGTGCCAGCAGCGCCCCACAGGGGAGCGAGCAGTACTTC. The chain joins TRBV7-9 to TRBJ2-7; 7 positions match TRBD1. Germline CDR1 is SEHNR and CDR2 is FQNEAQ (reference sequence). Trimming took 5 bases from V and 6 from J; bases not matched to a gene: 7. This CDR3 has 13 amino acids.

The V and J genes are TRBV28 and TRBJ1-5; 8 bases map to TRBD1. CDR1 and CDR2 (germline): MDHEN, SYDVKM. The CDR3 is 16 residues long. V trimming: 1 base; J trimming: 4 bases; junction bases outside the gene matches: 6. The CDR3 sequence: CASSLYGQGSNQPQHF. DNA of the CDR3: TGTGCCAGCAGTTTATACGGACAGGGTTCGAATCAGCCCCAGCATTTT.

This sequence joins TRBV4-3 and TRBJ2-6, with D perhaps TRBD2 (5 bases). The length of the CDR3 is 18 residues. The V end lost 0 bases, the J end lost 3 bases, and 15 bases lay between the germline ends. The germline gives CDR1 LGHNA, CDR2 YSLEER. In DNA, the CDR3 is TGCGCCAGCAGCCAAGAGAGGGTTAGACGGGATGGGGCCAACGTCCTGACTTTC. Protein sequence: CASSQERVRRDGANVLTF.

The CDR3 sequence is CASSFPDNEQFF. In nucleotides, the CDR3 is TGTGCCAGCAGCTTTCCGGACAATGAGCAGTTCTTC. The V gene is TRBV5-4, the J gene TRBJ2-1, with D uncertain. Trimming removed 2 bases from V and 5 bases from J, with 5 bases in between. The CDR3 has 12 residues. Looked up from germline, CDR1 is SGHNT and CDR2 is YYREEE (reference sequence).

The V and J genes are TRBV12-5 and TRBJ1-2, with D perhaps matching TRBD1 (5 bases). From germline, CDR1 is LGHNT and CDR2 FRNRAP. V lost 2 bases to trimming and J lost 6 bases, with 19 bases between them. The CDR3 runs 16 residues. DNA of the CDR3: TGTGCTAGTGGTTTGACGCCTTTGGGGGGGAAAGATGGCTACACCTTC. This encodes CASGLTPLGGKDGYTF.

This clone was recorded only once. The V call is TRBV18, the J call TRBJ1-1; 8 nucleotides agree with TRBD1. V lost 1 base to trimming and J lost 1 base; unmatched junction nucleotides: 2. The CDR3 loop spans 15 amino acids. From germline, CDR1 is KGHSH and CDR2 LQKENI. The CDR3 loop reads CASSPHGQGNTEAFF. CDR3 sequence (DNA): TGTGCCAGCTCACCACATGGACAGGGGAACACTGAAGCTTTCTTT.

This clone appeared a few times. V gene TRBV6-1 combines with J gene TRBJ1-3; tentative D call: TRBD1 (5 bases). CDR1 is MNHNS and CDR2 is SASEGT in the germline V gene. Trimming shortened V by 1 base and J by 1 base, and 11 bases separated the two germline ends. The CDR3 is 16 residues long. The CDR3 sequence is CASSEGGKISGNTIYF. CDR3 sequence (DNA): TGTGCCAGCAGTGAAGGGGGCAAGATATCTGGAAACACCATATATTTT.

The chain is built from TRBV18 and TRBJ2-7; 8 nucleotides line up with TRBD2. The V and J ends lost 0 bases and 4 bases, in that order; junction bases with no gene match: 5. The CDR3 totals 15 residues. The germline V gene encodes CDR1 KGHSH and CDR2 LQKENI. CDR3 in DNA: TGTGCCAGCTCACCACCCAGCGGGAGTGAATACGAGCAGTACTTC. This encodes CASSPPSGSEYEQYF.

The chain uses TRBV18 and TRBJ2-7, with D hard to call. The germline V gene has CDR1 KGHSH and CDR2 LQKENI. This CDR3 is 14 amino acids long. The germline V and J ends were trimmed by 3 bases and 7 bases, with 16 bases remaining between them. The CDR3 nucleotides are TGTGCCAGCTCACCCACGGCCCAGTTGGAGGAGCAGTACTTC. Protein product: CASSPTAQLEEQYF. The complete variable domain, with remaining parts taken from reference TRBV18 and TRBJ2-7, reads NAGVMQNPRHLVRRRGQEARLRCSPMKGHSHVYWYRQLPEEGLKFMVYLQKENIIDESGMPKERFSAEFPKEGPSILRIQQVVRGDSAAYFCASSPTAQLEEQYFGPGTRLTVT.

V and J are TRBV30 and TRBJ1-2; 8 bases align to TRBD1. The length of the CDR3 is 14 residues. Trimming removed 0 bases from V and 1 base from J; junction bases left unmatched: 1. Germline-derived CDR1 and CDR2 are GTSNPN and SVGIG (reference sequence). For the CDR3, the DNA is TGTGCCTGGAGTGTCGACAGGGGTAACTATGGCTACACCTTC. Translating it yields CAWSVDRGNYGYTF.

The chain couples TRBV7-2 to TRBJ2-3; 8 positions match TRBD1. CDR3 size: 11 residues. Germline CDR1 SGHTA, CDR2 FQGNSA. The trim removed 5 bases at V and 13 bases at J, leaving 5 bases unmatched. DNA of the CDR3: TGTGCCAGCAGCCCCGGGACAGGTAAGTATTTT. Its translation is CASSPGTGKYF.